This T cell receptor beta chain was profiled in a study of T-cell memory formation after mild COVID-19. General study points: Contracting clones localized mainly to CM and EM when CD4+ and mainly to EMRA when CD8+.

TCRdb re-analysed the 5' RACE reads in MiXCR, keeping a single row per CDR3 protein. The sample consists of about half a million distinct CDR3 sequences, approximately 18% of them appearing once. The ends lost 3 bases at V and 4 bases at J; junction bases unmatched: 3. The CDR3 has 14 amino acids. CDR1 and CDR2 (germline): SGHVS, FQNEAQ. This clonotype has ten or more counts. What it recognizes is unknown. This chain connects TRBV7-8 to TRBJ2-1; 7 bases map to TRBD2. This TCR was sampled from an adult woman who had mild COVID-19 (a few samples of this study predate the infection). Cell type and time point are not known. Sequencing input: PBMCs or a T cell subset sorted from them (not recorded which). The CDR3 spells CASSFAGAYNEQFF. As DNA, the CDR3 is TGTGCCAGCAGCTTTGCGGGAGCTTACAATGAGCAGTTCTTC.